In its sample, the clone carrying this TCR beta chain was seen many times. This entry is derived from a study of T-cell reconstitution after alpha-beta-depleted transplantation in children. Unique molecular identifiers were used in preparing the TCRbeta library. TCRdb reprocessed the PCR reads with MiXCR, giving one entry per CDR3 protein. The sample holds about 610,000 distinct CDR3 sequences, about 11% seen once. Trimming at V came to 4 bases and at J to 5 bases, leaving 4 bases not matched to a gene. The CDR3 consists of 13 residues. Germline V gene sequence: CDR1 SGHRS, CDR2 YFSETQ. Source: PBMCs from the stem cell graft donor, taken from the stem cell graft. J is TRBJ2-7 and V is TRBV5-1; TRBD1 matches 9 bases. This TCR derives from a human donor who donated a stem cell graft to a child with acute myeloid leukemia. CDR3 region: CASSRGTGNEQYF. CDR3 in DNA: TGCGCCAGCAGCCGGGGGACAGGGAACGAGCAGTACTTC. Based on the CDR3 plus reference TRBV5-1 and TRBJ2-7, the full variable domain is KAGVTQTPRYLIKTRGQQVTLSCSPISGHRSVSWYQQTPGQGLQFLFEYFSETQRNKGNFPGRFSGRQFSNSRSEMNVSTLELGDSALYLCASSRGTGNEQYFGPGTRLTVT.